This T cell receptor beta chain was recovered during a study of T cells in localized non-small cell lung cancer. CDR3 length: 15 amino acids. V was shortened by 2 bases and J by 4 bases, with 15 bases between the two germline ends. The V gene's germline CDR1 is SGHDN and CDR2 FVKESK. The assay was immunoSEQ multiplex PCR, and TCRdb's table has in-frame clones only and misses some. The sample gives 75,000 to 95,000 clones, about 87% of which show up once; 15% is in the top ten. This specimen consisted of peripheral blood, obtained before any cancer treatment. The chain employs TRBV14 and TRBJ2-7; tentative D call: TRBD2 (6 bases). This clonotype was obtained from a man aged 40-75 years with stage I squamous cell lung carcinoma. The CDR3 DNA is TGTGCCAGCAGCCAACCAGGGACTCAACCTTACGAGCAGTACTTC. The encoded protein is CASSQPGTQPYEQYF. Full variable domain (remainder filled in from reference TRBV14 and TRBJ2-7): EAGVTQFPSHSVIEKGQTVTLRCDPISGHDNLYWYRRVMGKEIKFLLHFVKESKQDESGMPNNRFLAERTGGTYSTLKVQPAELEDSGVYFCASSQPGTQPYEQYFGPGTRLTVT.